This T cell receptor (beta chain) stems from a study of vaccination effects on CD4 cells after COVID-19. Study-wide background: IL-2 at about 10 IU/ml and peptides at approximately 9.5 ug/ml were added to cultured PBMC, around 1.9 million per well.

Of note for this clone: Antigen: not known.

Repertoires were generated with immunoSEQ multiplex PCR, while TCRdb's copy carries only in-frame clones and drops some. This sample yields 45,000 or so clones, of which about 70% are seen a single time; approximately 9% belongs to the top ten. Findings of the study overall: Convalescent post-vaccine spike-reactive clones were mostly newly vaccine-induced.

Isolating CD4+ T cells followed 9 to 10 days of culture. Trimming took 4 bases from V and 7 from J, leaving 13 bases between them. Germline-derived CDR1 and CDR2 are LGHDT and YNNKEL (reference sequence). The CDR3 runs 13 residues. J is TRBJ2-5 and V is TRBV3-1 (or the pseudogene TRBV3-2); D is unresolved. The starting material was CD4+ T cells from PBMCs cultured without peptide, obtained before COVID-19 vaccination. This sequence originates from a human donor who had a prior SARS-CoV-2 infection. The CDR3 nucleotides read TGTGCCAGCAGCCTCCAGGCTGGCGGGACCCAGTACTTC. It is translated as CASSLQAGGTQYF.